The entry below gives a single T cell receptor beta chain sequence along with its context. Its binding antigen is unknown. Per-base qualities were not stored, and no clone one base away is much larger. Sequencing relied on an Illumina HiSeq 2500. Quantitative 5'-RACE with molecular barcodes was the method used to prepare the TCR beta libraries. Concerning the study's data processing: A new computational method based on a probabilistic model of VDJ rearrangement was used to identify disease-linked TCR variants. TCRdb took the public reads, trimmed them with fastp at Q25, ran MiXCR for clone calling and kept in-frame beta chains. Records with the same CDR3 protein are collapsed into one entry carrying the most frequent genes and DNA. The V and J calls and clone size come from TCRdb's table, not from the authors' own analysis. For this sample there are roughly 300,000 distinct CDR3 sequences; 7.5% to 9% appear just once. The ten largest clonotypes hold 14% to 15% of the sample.

The data stem from a study of CD8 T cells in ankylosing spondylitis (dated by TCRdb to about 2017). Describing the broader study: The study profiled T cell receptor beta repertoires in healthy donors and ankylosing spondylitis patients to find disease-linked TCR variants. The whole study cohort included over a hundred healthy donors and about two dozen ankylosing spondylitis patients. Peripheral blood was sampled, and synovial fluid was additionally collected from ankylosing spondylitis patients.

What the study reported, not specific to this receptor: Some motif variants were previously reported in synovial fluid and blood of reactive arthritis patients, suggesting common disease-initiation mechanisms. A TCR beta motif of eight highly homologous amino acid variants appeared characteristic of blood from ankylosing spondylitis patients. The disease-linked clones showed a CD8+ phenotype and occurred at relatively low frequencies in peripheral blood. According to the report, matched synovial fluid samples from ankylosing spondylitis patients were significantly enriched for the disease-linked clones.

The CDR3 has 20 amino acids, counting the end cysteine and phenylalanine. Just the 60-base CDR3 DNA is kept, in frame starting at base 1. CDR1 SGHTA and CDR2 FQGNSA are derived from the germline V gene. V lost 0 bases and J lost 0 bases, and the count of bases not matched to a germline gene is 13. The sample was blood, either unsorted or a sorted T cell fraction (not recorded which). The rearrangement combines TRBV7-2 with TRBJ2-7; 11 bases in the junction line up with TRBD2. This TCR was sampled from a male donor with ankylosing spondylitis. The nucleotide sequence is given as TGTGCCAGCAGCTTAGCTCCCGGGACTAGCGGCCCAGGGGGCTCCTACGAGCAGTACTTC. It is translated as CASSLAPGTSGPGGSYEQYF.